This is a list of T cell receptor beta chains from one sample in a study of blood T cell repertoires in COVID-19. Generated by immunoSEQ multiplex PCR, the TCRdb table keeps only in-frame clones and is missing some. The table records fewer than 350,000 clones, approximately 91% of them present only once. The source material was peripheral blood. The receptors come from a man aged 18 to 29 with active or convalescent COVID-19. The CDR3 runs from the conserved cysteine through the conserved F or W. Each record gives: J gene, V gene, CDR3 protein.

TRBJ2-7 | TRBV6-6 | CASSFGGLVEQYF
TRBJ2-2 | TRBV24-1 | CATSDSGTGNTGELFF
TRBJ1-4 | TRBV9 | CASSPGDGNEKLFF
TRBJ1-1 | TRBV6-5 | CASVGFSEAFF
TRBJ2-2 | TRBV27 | CASRQTLAGGRTGELFF
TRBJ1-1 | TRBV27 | CASSNRPTVNTEAFF
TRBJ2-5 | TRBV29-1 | CSVGGAGDPSVETQYF
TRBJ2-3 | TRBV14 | CASTRLAGSTDTQYF
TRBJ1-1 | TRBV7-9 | CASSLDMSTEAFF
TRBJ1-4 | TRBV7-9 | CASSWGSDEKLFF
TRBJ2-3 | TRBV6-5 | CASTHEGGGSDTQYF
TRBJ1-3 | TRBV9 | CASSVAGSGNTIYF
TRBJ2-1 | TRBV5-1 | CASSLAVNSGGRDEQFF
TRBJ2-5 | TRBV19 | CATGGGKLQETQYF
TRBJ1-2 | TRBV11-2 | CASSRTPQGGNYGYTF
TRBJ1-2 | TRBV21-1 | CASSSQGQGATNYGYTF
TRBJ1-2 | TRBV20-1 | CSAEGGLGYTF
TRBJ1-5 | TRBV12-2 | CASRSPIQGHEGPQHF
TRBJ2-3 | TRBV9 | CASSPFSRGFTDTQYF
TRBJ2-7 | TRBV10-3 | CAIRGPGRGPHYWDEQYF
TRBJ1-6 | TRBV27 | CASSLSTDNSPLHF
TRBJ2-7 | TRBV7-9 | CASSSSGDRGLGYEQYF
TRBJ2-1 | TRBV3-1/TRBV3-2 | CASTIGKSYNEQFF
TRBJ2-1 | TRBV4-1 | CASSYGGSSSYNEQFF
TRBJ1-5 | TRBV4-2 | CASSQEWRGEQPQHF
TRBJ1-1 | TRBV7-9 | CASSLAGGRWVNTEAFF
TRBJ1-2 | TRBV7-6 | CASSSLTGEGYTF
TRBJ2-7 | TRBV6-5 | CASSTGQGASYEQYF
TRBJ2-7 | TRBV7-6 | CASSHPQGQGGEQYF
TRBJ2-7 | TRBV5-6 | CASSLGQGVKYF
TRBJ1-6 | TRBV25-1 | CASSESGGLWNSPLHF
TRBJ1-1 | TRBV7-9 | CASSLGQSEAFF
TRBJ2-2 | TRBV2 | CASRDFTGELFF
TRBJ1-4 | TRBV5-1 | CARDESRDRDATNEKLFF
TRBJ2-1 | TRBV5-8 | CASSPGTSGGAYNEQFF
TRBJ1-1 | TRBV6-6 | CASSYLATGDTEAFF